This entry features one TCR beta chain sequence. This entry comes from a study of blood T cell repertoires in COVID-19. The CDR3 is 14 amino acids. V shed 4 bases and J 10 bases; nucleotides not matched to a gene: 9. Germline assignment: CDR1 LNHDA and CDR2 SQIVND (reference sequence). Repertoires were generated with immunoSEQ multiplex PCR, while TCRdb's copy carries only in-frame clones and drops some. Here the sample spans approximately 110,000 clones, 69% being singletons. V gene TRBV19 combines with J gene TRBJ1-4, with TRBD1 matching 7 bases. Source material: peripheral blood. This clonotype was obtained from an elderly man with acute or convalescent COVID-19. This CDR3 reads CASSTATGNGKLFF. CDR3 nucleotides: TGTGCCAGTAGTACTGCGACAGGGAACGGAAAACTGTTTTTT.